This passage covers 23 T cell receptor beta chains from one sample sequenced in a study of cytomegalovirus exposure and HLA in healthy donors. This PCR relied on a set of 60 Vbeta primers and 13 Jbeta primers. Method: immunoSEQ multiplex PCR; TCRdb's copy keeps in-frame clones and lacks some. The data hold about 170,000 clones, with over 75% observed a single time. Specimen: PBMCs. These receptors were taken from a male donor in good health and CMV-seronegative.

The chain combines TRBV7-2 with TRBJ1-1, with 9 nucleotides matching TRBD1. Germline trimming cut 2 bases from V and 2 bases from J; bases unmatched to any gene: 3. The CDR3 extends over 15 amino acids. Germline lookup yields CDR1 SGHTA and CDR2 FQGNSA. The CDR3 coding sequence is TGTGCCAGCAGCTTATGGGACAGGGTCAACACTGAAGCTTTCTTT. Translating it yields CASSLWDRVNTEAFF.

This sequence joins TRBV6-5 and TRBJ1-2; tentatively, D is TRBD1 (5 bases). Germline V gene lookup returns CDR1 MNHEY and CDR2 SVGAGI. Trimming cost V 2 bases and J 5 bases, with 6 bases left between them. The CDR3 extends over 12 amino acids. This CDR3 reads CASSYPGYGYTF. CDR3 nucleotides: TGTGCCAGCAGTTACCCAGGGTATGGCTACACCTTC.

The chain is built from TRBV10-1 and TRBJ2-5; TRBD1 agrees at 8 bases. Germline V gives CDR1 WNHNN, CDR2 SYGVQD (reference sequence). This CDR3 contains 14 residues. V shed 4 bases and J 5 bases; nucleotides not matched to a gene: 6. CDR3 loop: CASSGTRGRETQYF. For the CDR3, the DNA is TGCGCCAGCAGTGGAACCAGGGGGCGGGAGACCCAGTACTTC.

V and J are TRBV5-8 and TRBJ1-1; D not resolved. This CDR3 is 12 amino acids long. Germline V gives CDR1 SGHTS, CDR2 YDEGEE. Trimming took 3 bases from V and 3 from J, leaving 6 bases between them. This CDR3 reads CASSYPDTEAFF. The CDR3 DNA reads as TGTGCCAGCAGCTACCCGGACACTGAAGCTTTCTTT.

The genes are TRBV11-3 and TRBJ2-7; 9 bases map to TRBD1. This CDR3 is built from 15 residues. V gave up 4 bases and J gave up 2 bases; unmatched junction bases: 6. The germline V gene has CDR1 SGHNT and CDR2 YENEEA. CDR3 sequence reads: CASSSRQGGAYEQYF. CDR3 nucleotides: TGTGCCAGCAGCTCCCGACAGGGGGGAGCCTACGAGCAGTACTTC.

The CDR3 coding sequence is TGTGCCAGCAGTTACGAATACGGTTATTCACCCCTCCACTTT. Amino acid sequence: CASSYEYGYSPLHF. The chain carries TRBV6-6 and TRBJ1-6; D not resolved. Trimming took off 2 bases at V and 8 bases at J, with 10 bases between the two ends. Germline lookup yields CDR1 MNHNY and CDR2 SVGAGI (reference sequence). The CDR3 is made up of 14 amino acids.

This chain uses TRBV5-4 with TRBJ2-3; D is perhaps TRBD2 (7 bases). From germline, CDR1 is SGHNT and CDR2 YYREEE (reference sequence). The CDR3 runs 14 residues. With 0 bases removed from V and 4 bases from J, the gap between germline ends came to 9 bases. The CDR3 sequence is CASSLGGGADTQYF. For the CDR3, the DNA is TGTGCCAGCAGCTTGGGAGGGGGGGCAGATACGCAGTATTTT.

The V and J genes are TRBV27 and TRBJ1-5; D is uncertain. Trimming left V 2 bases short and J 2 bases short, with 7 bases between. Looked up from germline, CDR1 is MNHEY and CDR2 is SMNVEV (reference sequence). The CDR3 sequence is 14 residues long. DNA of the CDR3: TGTGCCAGCAGTTTAGCGGTACGCAATCAGCCCCAGCATTTT. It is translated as CASSLAVRNQPQHF.

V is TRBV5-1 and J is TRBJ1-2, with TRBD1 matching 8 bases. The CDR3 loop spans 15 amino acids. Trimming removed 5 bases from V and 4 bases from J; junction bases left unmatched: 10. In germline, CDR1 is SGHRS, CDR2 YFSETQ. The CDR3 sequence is CASRKDRGSGYGYTF. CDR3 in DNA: TGCGCCAGCAGAAAAGACAGGGGAAGTGGCTATGGCTACACCTTC.

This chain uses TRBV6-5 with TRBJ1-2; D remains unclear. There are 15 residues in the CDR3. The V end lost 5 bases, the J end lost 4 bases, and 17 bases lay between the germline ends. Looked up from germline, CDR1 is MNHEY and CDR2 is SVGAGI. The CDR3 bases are TGTGCCAGCAGTACTAGGACCCAACGGGGCTATGGCTACACCTTC. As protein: CASSTRTQRGYGYTF.

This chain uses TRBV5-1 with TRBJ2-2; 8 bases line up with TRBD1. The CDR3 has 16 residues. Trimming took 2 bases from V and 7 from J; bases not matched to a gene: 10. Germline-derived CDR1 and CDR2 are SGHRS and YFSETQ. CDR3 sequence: CASSFLKTGEVGELFF. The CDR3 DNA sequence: TGCGCCAGCAGCTTTTTAAAGACAGGGGAGGTCGGGGAGCTGTTTTTT.

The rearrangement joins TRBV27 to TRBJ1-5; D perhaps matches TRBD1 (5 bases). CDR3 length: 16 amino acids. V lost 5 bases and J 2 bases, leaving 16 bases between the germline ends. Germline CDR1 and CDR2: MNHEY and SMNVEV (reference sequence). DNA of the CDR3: TGTGCCAGCAGTGCCTGGGGGGGTGATGGCAATCAGCCCCAGCATTTT. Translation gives CASSAWGGDGNQPQHF.

CDR3 coding DNA: TGTGCCAGCAGCTTAGGGCAGGGAATTAACTATGGCTACACCTTC. Its translation: CASSLGQGINYGYTF. This sequence joins TRBV7-9 and TRBJ1-2; tentative D call: TRBD1 (5 bases). V lost 1 base, J lost 1 base, and 10 bases lay in between. The CDR3 is 15 amino acids. Germline assignment: CDR1 SEHNR and CDR2 FQNEAQ (reference sequence). Using reference TRBV7-9 and TRBJ1-2 for the parts outside the CDR3, the full variable domain is DTGVSQNPRHKITKRGQNVTFRCDPISEHNRLYWYRQTLGQGPEFLTYFQNEAQLEKSRLLSDRFSAERPKGSFSTLEIQRTEQGDSAMYLCASSLGQGINYGYTFGSGTRLTVV.

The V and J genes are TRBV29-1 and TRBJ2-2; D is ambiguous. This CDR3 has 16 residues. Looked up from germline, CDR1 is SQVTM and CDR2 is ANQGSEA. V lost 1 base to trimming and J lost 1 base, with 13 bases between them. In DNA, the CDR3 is TGCAGCGTTGAAGCTCGTGGTCGCGGGAACACCGGGGAGCTGTTTTTT. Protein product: CSVEARGRGNTGELFF.

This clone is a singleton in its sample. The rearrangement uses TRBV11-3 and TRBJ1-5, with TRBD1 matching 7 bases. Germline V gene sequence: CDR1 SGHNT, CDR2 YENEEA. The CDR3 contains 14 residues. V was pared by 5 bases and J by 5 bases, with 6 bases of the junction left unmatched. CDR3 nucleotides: TGTGCCAGCAGCGGCGGGACAGTCCATCAGCCCCAGCATTTT. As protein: CASSGGTVHQPQHF. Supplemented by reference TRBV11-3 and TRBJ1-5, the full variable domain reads EAGVVQSPRYKIIEKKQPVAFWCNPISGHNTLYWYLQNLGQGPELLIRYENEEAVDDSQLPKDRFSAERLKGVDSTLKIQPAELGDSAVYLCASSGGTVHQPQHFGDGTRLSIL.

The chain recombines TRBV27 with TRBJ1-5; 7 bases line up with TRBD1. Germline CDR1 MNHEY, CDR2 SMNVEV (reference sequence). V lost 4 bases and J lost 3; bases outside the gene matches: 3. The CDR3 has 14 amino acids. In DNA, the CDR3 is TGTGCCAGCAGTTCGGGACAGTACAATCAGCCCCAGCATTTT. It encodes CASSSGQYNQPQHF.

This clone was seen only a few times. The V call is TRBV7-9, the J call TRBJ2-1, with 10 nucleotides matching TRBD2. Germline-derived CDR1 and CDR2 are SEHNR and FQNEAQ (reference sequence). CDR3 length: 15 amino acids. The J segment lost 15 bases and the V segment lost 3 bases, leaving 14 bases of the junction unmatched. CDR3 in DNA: TGTGCCAGCAGCTTGAGGCTAGCGGGGGCCAAAAGCTGGTTCTTC. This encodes CASSLRLAGAKSWFF.

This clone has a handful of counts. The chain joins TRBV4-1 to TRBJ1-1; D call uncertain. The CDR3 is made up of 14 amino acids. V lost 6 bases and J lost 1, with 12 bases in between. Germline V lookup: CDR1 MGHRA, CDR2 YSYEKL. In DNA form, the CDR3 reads TGCGCCAGCAGACAAACTAGGTGGAACACTGAAGCTTTCTTT. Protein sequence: CASRQTRWNTEAFF.

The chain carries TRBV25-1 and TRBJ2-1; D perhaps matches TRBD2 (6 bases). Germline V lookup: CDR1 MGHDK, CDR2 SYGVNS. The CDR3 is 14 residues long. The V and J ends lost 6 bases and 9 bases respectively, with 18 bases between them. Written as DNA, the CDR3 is TGTGCCAGCAGCCCTTACGGGGGAGCAAGTGAGCAGTTCTTC. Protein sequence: CASSPYGGASEQFF.

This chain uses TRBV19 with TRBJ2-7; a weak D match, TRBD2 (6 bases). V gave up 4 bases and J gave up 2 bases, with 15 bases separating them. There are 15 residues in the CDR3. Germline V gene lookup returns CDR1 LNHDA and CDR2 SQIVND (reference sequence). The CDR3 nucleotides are TGTGCCAGTAGTACCCTCCTTGGAGGGACCTACGAGCAGTACTTC. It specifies CASSTLLGGTYEQYF.

The CDR3 region is CASSQQGGYEQYF. CDR3 sequence (DNA): TGCGCCAGCAGCCAACAGGGGGGCTACGAGCAGTACTTC. The chain carries TRBV4-3 and TRBJ2-7; TRBD1 might be the D (7 bases). The germline gives CDR1 LGHNA, CDR2 YSLEER. V lost 2 bases to trimming and J lost 3 bases, with 8 bases between them. The CDR3 spans 13 residues.

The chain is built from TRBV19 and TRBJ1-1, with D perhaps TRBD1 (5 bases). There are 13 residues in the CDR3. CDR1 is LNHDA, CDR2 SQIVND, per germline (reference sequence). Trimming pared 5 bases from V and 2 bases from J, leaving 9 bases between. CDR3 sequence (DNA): TGTGCCAGTAGTTCGACAGTAAACACTGAAGCTTTCTTT. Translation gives CASSSTVNTEAFF.

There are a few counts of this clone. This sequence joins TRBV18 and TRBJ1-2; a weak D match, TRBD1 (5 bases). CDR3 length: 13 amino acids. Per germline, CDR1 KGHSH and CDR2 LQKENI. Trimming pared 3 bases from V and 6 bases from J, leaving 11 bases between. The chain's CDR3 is CASSPRQHDGYTF. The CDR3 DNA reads TGTGCCAGCTCACCCAGACAGCATGATGGCTACACCTTC.